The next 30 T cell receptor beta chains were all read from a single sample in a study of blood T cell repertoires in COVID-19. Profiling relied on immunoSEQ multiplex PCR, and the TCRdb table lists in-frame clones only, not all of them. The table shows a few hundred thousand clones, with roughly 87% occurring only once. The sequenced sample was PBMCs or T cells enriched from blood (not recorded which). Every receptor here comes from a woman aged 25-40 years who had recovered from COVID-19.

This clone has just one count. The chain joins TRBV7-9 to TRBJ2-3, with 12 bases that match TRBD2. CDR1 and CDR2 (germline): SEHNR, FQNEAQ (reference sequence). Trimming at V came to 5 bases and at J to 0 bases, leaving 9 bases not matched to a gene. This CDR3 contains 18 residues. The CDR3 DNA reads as TGTGCCAGCAGCCAAGAGGGGCTAGCGGGGGGGAGCACAGATACGCAGTATTTT. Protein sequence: CASSQEGLAGGSTDTQYF.

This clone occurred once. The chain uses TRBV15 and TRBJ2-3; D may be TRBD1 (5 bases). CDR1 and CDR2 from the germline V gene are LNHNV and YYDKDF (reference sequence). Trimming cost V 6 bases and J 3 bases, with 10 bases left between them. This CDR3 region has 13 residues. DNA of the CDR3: TGTGCCACCAGTAGGGGTTGGACAGATACGCAGTATTTT. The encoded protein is CATSRGWTDTQYF.

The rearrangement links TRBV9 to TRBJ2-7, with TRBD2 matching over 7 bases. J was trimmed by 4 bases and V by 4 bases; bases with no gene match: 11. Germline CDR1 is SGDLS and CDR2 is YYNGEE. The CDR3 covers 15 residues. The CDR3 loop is CASSPGGGVPYEQYF. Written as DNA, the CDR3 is TGTGCCAGCAGCCCGGGCGGGGGAGTACCATACGAGCAGTACTTC.

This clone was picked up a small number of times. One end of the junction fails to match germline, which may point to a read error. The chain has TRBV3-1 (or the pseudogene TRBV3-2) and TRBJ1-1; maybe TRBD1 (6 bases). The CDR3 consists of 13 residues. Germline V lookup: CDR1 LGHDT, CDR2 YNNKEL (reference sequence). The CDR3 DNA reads TGTGCCAGCAGCCAAGGAGGGACAACTGCAGCTTTCTTT. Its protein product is CASSQGGTTAAFF.

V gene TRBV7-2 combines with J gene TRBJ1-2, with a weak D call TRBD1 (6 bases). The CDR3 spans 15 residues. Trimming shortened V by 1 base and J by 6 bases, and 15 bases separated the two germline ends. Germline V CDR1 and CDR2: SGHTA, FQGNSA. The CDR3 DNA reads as TGTGCCAGCAGCTTAGTTACAGGGATCGGCCATGGCTACACCTTC. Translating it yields CASSLVTGIGHGYTF.

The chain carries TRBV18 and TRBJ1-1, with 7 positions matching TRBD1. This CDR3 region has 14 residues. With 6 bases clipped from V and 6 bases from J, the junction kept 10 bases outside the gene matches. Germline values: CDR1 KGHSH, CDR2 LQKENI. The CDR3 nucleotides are TGTGCCAGCTCCCGATACGACAGGGAAGCTGAAGCTTTCTTT. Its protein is CASSRYDREAEAFF.

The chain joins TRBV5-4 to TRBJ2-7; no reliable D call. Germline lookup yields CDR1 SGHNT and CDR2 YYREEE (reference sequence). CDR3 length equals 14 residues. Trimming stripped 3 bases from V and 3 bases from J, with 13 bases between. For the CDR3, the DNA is TGTGCCAGCAGCTCCTTCGACAATCTCTACGAGCAGTACTTC. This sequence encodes CASSSFDNLYEQYF.

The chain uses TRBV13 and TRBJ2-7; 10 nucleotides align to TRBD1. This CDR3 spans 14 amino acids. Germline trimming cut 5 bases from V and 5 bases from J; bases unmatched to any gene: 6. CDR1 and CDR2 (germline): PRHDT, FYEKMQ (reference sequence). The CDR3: CASSPGQGMDEQYF. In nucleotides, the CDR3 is TGTGCCAGCAGCCCGGGACAGGGGATGGACGAGCAGTACTTC. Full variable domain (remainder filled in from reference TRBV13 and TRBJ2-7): AAGVIQSPRHLIKEKRETATLKCYPIPRHDTVYWYQQGPGQDPQFLISFYEKMQSDKGSIPDRFSAQQFSDYHSELNMSSLELGDSALYFCASSPGQGMDEQYFGPGTRLTVT.

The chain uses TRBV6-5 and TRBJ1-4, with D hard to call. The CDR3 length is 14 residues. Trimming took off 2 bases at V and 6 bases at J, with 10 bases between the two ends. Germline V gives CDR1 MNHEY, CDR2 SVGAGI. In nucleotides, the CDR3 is TGTGCCAGCAGTTACAGGCAGGCCGATGAAAAACTGTTTTTT. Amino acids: CASSYRQADEKLFF.

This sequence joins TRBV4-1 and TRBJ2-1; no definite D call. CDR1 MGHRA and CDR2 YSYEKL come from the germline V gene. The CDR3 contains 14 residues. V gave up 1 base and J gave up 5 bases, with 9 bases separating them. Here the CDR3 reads CASSQGGRHNEQFF. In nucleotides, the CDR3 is TGCGCCAGCAGCCAAGGAGGTAGACACAATGAGCAGTTCTTC.

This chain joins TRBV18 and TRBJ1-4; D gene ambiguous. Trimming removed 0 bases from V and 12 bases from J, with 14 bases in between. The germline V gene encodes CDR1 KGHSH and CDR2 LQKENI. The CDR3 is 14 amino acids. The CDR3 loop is CASSPPGYKRELFF. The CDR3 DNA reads TGTGCCAGCTCACCACCGGGATACAAGAGGGAACTGTTTTTT.

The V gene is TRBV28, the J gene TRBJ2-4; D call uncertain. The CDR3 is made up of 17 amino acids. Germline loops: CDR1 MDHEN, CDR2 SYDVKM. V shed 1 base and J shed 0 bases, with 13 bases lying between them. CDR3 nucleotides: TGTGCCAGCAGTTTATACTTGCGAGGTAAAGCCAAAAACATTCAGTACTTC. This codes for CASSLYLRGKAKNIQYF.

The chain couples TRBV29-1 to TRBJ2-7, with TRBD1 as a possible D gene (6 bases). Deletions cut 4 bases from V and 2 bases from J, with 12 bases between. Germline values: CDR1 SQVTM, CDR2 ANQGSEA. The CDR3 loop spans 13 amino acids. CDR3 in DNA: TGCAGCGTTGTCCGGGACAACGCCTACGAGCAGTACTTC. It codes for CSVVRDNAYEQYF.

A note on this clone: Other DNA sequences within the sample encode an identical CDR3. CDR3 nucleotides: TGTGCCAGCAGCCCTACAGGTCTGAACACTGAAGCTTTCTTT. It codes for CASSPTGLNTEAFF. V usage is TRBV7-3 and J usage is TRBJ1-1; weak D call: TRBD1 (5 bases). CDR3 length equals 14 residues. V was trimmed by 5 bases and J by 0 bases, leaving 10 bases between them. Germline CDR1 is SGHTA and CDR2 is FQGTGA. The full variable domain, with the rest looked up from reference TRBV7-3 and TRBJ1-1, is GAGVSQTPSNKVTEKGKYVELRCDPISGHTALYWYRQSLGQGPEFLIYFQGTGAADDSGLPNDRFFAVRPEGSVSTLKIQRTERGDSAVYLCASSPTGLNTEAFFGQGTRLTVV.

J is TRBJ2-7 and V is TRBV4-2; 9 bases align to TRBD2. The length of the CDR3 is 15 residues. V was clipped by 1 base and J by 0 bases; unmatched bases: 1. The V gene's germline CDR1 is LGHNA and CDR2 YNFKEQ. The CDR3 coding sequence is TGTGCCAGCAGCCAAGGAGCGGGAGGCTCCTACGAGCAGTACTTC. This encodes CASSQGAGGSYEQYF.

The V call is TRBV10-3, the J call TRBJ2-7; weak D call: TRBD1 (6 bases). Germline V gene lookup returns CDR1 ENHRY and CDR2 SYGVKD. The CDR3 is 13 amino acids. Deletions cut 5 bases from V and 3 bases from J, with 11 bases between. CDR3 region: CAISPTGNYEQYF. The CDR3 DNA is TGTGCCATCAGTCCCACAGGGAACTACGAGCAGTACTTC.

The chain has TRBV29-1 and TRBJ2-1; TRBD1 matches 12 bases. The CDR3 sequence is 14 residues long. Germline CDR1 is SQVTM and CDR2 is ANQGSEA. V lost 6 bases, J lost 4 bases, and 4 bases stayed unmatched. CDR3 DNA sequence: TGCAGCGTAAAGGGACAGGGGGCTTACAATGAGCAGTTCTTC. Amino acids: CSVKGQGAYNEQFF.

The CDR3 sequence is CASSLEGGGSNSPLHF. The CDR3 DNA is TGCGCCAGCAGCTTGGAAGGTGGTGGGAGCAATTCACCCCTCCACTTT. V is TRBV5-1 and J is TRBJ1-6; D is uncertain. There are 16 residues in the CDR3. V was pared by 0 bases and J by 7 bases, with 14 bases between. CDR1 is SGHRS, CDR2 YFSETQ, per germline. The full variable domain, its missing parts supplied by reference TRBV5-1 and TRBJ1-6, is KAGVTQTPRYLIKTRGQQVTLSCSPISGHRSVSWYQQTPGQGLQFLFEYFSETQRNKGNFPGRFSGRQFSNSRSEMNVSTLELGDSALYLCASSLEGGGSNSPLHFGNGTRLTVT.

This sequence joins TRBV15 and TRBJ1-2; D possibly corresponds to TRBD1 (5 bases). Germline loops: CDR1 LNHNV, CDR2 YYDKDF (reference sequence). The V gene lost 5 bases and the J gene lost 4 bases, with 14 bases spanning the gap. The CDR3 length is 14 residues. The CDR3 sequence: CATSRPGLRYGYTF. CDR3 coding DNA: TGTGCCACCAGCCGCCCGGGACTTCGCTATGGCTACACCTTC.

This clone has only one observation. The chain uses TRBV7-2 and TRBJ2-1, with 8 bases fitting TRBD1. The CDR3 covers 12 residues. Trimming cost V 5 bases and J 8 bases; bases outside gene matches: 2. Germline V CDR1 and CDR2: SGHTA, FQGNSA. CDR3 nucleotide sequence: TGTGCCAGCAGCGGACAGGGCTATGAGCAGTTCTTC. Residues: CASSGQGYEQFF.

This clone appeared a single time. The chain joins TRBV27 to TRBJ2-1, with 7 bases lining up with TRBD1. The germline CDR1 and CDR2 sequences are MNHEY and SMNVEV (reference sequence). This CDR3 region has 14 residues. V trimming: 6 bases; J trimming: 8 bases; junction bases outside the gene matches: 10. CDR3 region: CASRPGQTGHEQFF. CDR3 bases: TGTGCCAGCAGGCCGGGACAGACCGGGCATGAGCAGTTCTTC.

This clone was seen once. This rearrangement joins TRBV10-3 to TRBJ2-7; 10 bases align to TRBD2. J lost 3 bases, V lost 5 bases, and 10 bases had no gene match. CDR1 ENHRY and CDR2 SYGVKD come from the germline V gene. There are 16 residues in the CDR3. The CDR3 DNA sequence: TGTGCCATCAGTTCTGGGACTAGCGACCCAGGCTACGAGCAGTACTTC. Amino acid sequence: CAISSGTSDPGYEQYF.

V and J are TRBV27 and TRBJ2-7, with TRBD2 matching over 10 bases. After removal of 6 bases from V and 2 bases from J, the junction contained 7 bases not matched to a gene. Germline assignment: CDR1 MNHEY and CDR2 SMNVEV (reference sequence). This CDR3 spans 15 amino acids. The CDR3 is CASSPRLAGPYEQYF. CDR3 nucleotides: TGTGCCAGCAGCCCAAGACTAGCGGGTCCCTACGAGCAGTACTTC.

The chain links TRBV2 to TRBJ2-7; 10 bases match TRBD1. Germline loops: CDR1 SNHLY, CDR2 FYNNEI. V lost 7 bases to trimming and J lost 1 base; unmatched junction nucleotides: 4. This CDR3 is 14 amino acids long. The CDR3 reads CASKGQGGSYEQYF. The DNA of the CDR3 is TGTGCCAGCAAAGGACAGGGGGGGTCCTACGAGCAGTACTTC.

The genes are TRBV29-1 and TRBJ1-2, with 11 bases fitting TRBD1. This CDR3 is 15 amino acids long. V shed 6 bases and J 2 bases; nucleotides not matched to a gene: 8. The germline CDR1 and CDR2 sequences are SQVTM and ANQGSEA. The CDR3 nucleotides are TGCAGCGTGGGCATAGGGACAGGGGGGAACTATGGCTACACCTTC. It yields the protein CSVGIGTGGNYGYTF.

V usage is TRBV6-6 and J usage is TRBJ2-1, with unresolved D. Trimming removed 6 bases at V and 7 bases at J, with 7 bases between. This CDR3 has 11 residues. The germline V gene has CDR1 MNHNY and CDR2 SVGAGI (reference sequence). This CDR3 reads CASSVYNEQFF. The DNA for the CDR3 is TGTGCCAGCAGCGTTTATAATGAGCAGTTCTTC.

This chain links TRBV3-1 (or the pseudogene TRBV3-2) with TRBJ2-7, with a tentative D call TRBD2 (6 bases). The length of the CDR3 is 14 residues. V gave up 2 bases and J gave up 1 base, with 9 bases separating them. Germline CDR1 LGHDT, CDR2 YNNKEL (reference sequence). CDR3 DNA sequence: TGTGCCAGCAGCCAAACTAGCCTTTCCTACGAGCAGTACTTC. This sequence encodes CASSQTSLSYEQYF.

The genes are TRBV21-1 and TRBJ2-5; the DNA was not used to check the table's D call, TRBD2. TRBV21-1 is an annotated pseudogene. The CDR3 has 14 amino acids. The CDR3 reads CASSSSLYQETQYF. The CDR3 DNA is TGTGCCAGCAGCTCTTCTTTGTACCAAGAGACCCAGTACTTC.

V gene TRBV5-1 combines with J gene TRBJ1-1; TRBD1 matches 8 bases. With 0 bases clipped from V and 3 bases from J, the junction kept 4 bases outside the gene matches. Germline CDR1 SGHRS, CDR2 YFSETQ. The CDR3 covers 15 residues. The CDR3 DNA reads TGCGCCAGCAGCTTGGACAGGGGGACTCACACTGAAGCTTTCTTT. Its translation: CASSLDRGTHTEAFF. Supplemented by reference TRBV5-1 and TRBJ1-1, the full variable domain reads KAGVTQTPRYLIKTRGQQVTLSCSPISGHRSVSWYQQTPGQGLQFLFEYFSETQRNKGNFPGRFSGRQFSNSRSEMNVSTLELGDSALYLCASSLDRGTHTEAFFGQGTRLTVV.

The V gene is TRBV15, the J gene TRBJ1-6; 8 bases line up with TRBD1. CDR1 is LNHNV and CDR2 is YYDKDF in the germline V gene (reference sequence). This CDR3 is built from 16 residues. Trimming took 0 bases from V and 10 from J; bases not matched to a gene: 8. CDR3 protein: CATSRDEPGGGSPLHF. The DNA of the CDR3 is TGTGCCACCAGCAGAGATGAACCAGGGGGCGGGTCACCCCTCCACTTT. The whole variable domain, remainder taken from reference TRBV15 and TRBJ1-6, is DAMVIQNPRYQVTQFGKPVTLSCSQTLNHNVMYWYQQKSSQAPKLLFHYYDKDFNNEADTPDNFQSRRPNTSFCFLDIRSPGLGDTAMYLCATSRDEPGGGSPLHFGNGTRLTVT.